This T cell receptor beta chain was sequenced during a study of CXCR3-negative and CXCR3-positive naive CD8 T cells. General study findings and limits: It was found that naive subsets had comparable surface CD5, and TCR strength was inferred from TRB CDR3 properties. More hydrophobic TRB CDR3s occurred in CXCR3-positive than in CXCR3-negative naive cells. Naive subsets were similarly diverse, while memory CD8+ repertoires were much less diverse.

To note about this clonotype: The target antigen is unknown.

There are 13 residues in the CDR3. The germline V gene has CDR1 SQVTM and CDR2 ANQGSEA. CD45RO-CCR7+CD27+CD95- expression identified naive CD8+ T cells. The TRB libraries of cDNA were built by UMI-labeled 5' RACE. TCRdb derives one entry per CDR3 protein from the 5' RACE reads, leaving out DNA. The sample has about 56,000 distinct CDR3 sequences. The genes are TRBV29-1 and TRBJ1-1; with no DNA, the TCRdb D assignment of TRBD1 cannot be verified. This clonotype originated in a human donor in good health. Some clones in this sample may be carry-over from other donors' samples. The specimen sequenced was naive CXCR3+ CD8+ T cells from blood. Specified subset: CD45RO-CCR7+CD27+CD95- naive CD8+ T cells expressing CXCR3 (TNR3+). The CDR3 protein is CSVGETGWGEAFF.